Reported below is one T cell receptor (beta chain). What it recognizes is unknown. Amplification used 60 Vbeta primers and 13 Jbeta primers. Only in-frame clones appear in the TCRdb table, and some are missing; sequencing was by immunoSEQ multiplex PCR. The specimen's table records 150,000 to 250,000 clones. Whereas donors were nominally healthy upon sampling, unrecorded immune exposures were probable. The sample comes from a study of cytomegalovirus exposure and HLA in healthy donors. Trimming removed 2 bases at V and 5 bases at J, with 14 bases between. Germline CDR1 is LNHDA and CDR2 is SQIVND (reference sequence). CDR3 length: 15 amino acids. Overall study findings and caveats: From TCR beta sequences, most subjects' HLA-A and HLA-B alleles were reportedly predicted accurately. Later on, an analysis found that several of the most significant clusters appeared to be linked to common viral pathogens, which included parvovirus B19. Per a later analysis, 15,000 to 20,000 TCR beta sequences showed association with HLA alleles at 0.05 false discovery rate.

The rearrangement uses TRBV19 and TRBJ2-3, with TRBD2 as a possible D gene (5 bases). Sequenced material: PBMCs. The receptor's source is a boy younger than 18 in good health and CMV-seronegative. The CDR3 DNA is TGTGCCAGTAGTATATCTGTGCGGGTCCAAGATACGCAGTATTTT. As protein: CASSISVRVQDTQYF.